The source of this TCR beta chain is a study of T-cell reconstitution after alpha-beta-depleted transplantation in children. Unique molecular identifiers were used in preparing the TCRbeta library. TCRdb itself ran the PCR reads through MiXCR, one entry per CDR3 protein. The sample shows 670,000 or so distinct CDR3 sequences, around 12% of them seen only once. This clonotype has a handful of counts. Sequenced material: PBMCs, taken before TCRalphabeta/CD19-depleted stem cell transplant. The sequence came from a girl aged 2 to 9 with congenital amegakaryocytic thrombocytopenia, due to receive a stem cell transplant.

Here the CDR3 DNA reads TGTGCCAGCAGTTACCGGCCTCCGTCCTACGAGCAGTACTTC. It translates to CASSYRPPSYEQYF. The J gene is TRBJ2-7, the V gene TRBV6-2 or TRBV6-3; D uncertain. V was clipped by 2 bases and J by 1 base, with 9 bases between them. In germline, CDR1 is MNHEY, CDR2 SVGEGT. The length of the CDR3 is 14 residues.